This T cell receptor beta chain was retrieved from a study of blood T cell repertoires in COVID-19. TCRdb's copy holds only in-frame clones and misses some; the assay was immunoSEQ multiplex PCR. The sample lists some 350,000 clones; 75% to 90% were seen once. What was sequenced was PBMCs or T cells enriched from blood (not recorded which). This clonotype originated in a man aged 18 to 30 who had recovered from COVID-19.

DNA of the CDR3: TGTGCCAGCTGGACAACAGGGGCCCTGGCCTACGAGCAGTACTTC. It translates to CASWTTGALAYEQYF. This chain connects TRBV28 to TRBJ2-7; 7 bases map to TRBD1. The CDR3 covers 15 residues. Germline CDR1 is MDHEN and CDR2 is SYDVKM. After removal of 8 bases from V and 2 bases from J, the junction contained 12 bases not matched to a gene.